The 5 T cell receptor beta chains below were found in one sample sequenced in a study of OX40 agonist ivuxolimab in advanced cancers. Receptor libraries were prepared by the immunoSEQ multiplex PCR assay. The immuneACCESS repertoire file appears here via TCRdb, limited to in-frame rearrangements. These files lack a portion of the clones; in checked studies, under half of the deficit traces to unresolved V genes, and the cause of the others is not known. Recorded for this sample are about 45,000 clones; about 80% of them occurred a single time. The ten largest clonotypes hold more than 9% of the sample. The specimen comprised CD4+ or CD8+ T cells sorted from blood, sampled in a trial of the OX40 agonist ivuxolimab. The receptors come from an adult with an advanced solid tumor such as melanoma, head and neck, liver or kidney cancer.

This clone was seen only once. V is TRBV19 and J is TRBJ2-1; 8 bases are a match to TRBD2. The CDR3 has 17 amino acids. Per germline, CDR1 LNHDA and CDR2 SQIVND (reference sequence). The V and J ends lost 2 bases and 11 bases, in that order; junction bases with no gene match: 17. The CDR3 coding sequence is TGTGCCAGTAGTATACTAACGAGCGGGAGCCCTCCTCAGCAGCAGTTCTTC. It translates to CASSILTSGSPPQQQFF.

This clone was observed once. This chain links TRBV14 with TRBJ1-1; a possible D gene is TRBD1 (6 bases). Trimming left V 5 bases short and J 4 bases short, with 17 bases between. The CDR3 spans 15 residues. Germline values: CDR1 SGHDN, CDR2 FVKESK. The CDR3 nucleotides read TGTGCCAGCAGCTCTCAGCCCACAGGGAGCACTGAAGCTTTCTTT. As protein: CASSSQPTGSTEAFF.

The chain is built from TRBV9 and TRBJ2-7; TRBD2 aligns across 7 bases. The CDR3 consists of 13 residues. Germline CDR1 is SGDLS and CDR2 is YYNGEE. V was clipped by 3 bases and J by 2 bases; unmatched bases: 2. CDR3 nucleotides: TGTGCCAGCAGCGCCGGGACTACCTACGAGCAGTACTTC. Protein sequence: CASSAGTTYEQYF.

This clone was detected only a few times. The chain links TRBV5-4 to TRBJ2-5; 12 bases line up with TRBD2. This CDR3 comprises 17 residues. Trimming at V came to 1 base and at J to 5 bases, leaving 9 bases not matched to a gene. The germline gives CDR1 SGHNT, CDR2 YYREEE (reference sequence). The CDR3 loop is CASSLPLAGGGRETQYF. DNA for the CDR3: TGTGCCAGCAGCTTGCCACTAGCGGGAGGAGGGCGGGAGACCCAGTACTTC.

CDR3 coding DNA: TGTGCCAGCAGCTTAGGGCTAGCGGGAGAAAACGAGCAGTACTTC. Its translation: CASSLGLAGENEQYF. V and J are TRBV7-2 and TRBJ2-7; 10 bases line up with TRBD2. The CDR3 has 15 residues. Per germline, CDR1 SGHTA and CDR2 FQGNSA. V trimming: 1 base; J trimming: 5 bases; junction bases outside the gene matches: 5. The whole variable domain, remainder taken from reference TRBV7-2 and TRBJ2-7, is GAGVSQSPSNKVTEKGKDVELRCDPISGHTALYWYRQSLGQGLEFLIYFQGNSAPDKSGLPSDRFSAERTGGSVSTLTIQRTQQEDSAVYLCASSLGLAGENEQYFGPGTRLTVT.